This TCR beta chain appears in the sequencing data of a study of CD8 T cells in ankylosing spondylitis. Study-wide results and caveats: Significant enrichment of disease-linked clones was reportedly seen in matched ankylosing spondylitis synovial fluid. As for the disease-linked clones, they showed a CD8+ phenotype and occurred at relatively low frequencies in peripheral blood.

Quantitative 5'-RACE with molecular barcodes was used to make the TCR beta libraries. TCRdb passed the 5' RACE reads through MiXCR, listing each CDR3 protein once. The table has approximately 260,000 distinct CDR3 sequences, 15% to 20% seen once. Notes on this clonotype: What it binds is not known.

The CDR3 totals 13 residues. CDR1 is MNHNS and CDR2 is SASEGT in the germline V gene. The V gene lost 5 bases and the J gene lost 5 bases, with 12 bases spanning the gap. The chain has TRBV6-1 and TRBJ2-5, with D unresolved. The sample was blood, either unsorted or a sorted T cell fraction (not recorded which). The receptor was derived from a male donor with ankylosing spondylitis or in good health (not recorded which). The CDR3 protein is CASSQLNQETQYF. CDR3 bases: TGTGCCAGCAGTCAACTAAATCAGGAGACCCAGTACTTC.